These T cell receptor beta chains were read from a single sample in a study of cytomegalovirus exposure and HLA in healthy donors. The table came from immunoSEQ multiplex PCR; TCRdb's copy has only in-frame clones and leaves some out. The clone table shows around 48,000 clones, with the ten largest holding about 2.5%. The specimen sequenced was PBMCs. The receptors were gathered from a female donor in good health and CMV-seronegative. The CDR3 runs from the conserved cysteine through the conserved F or W. A D gene is named only where the DNA matches it firmly. Only part of the rows carry a size: once, few, many, or a class if the clone is expanded.

j_gene	v_gene	d_gene	abundance	CDR3aa	CDR3nt
TRBJ2-5	TRBV5-4	TRBD1	NA	CASSLSHDRAGTQYF	TGTGCCAGCAGCTTGAGCCACGACAGGGCGGGGACCCAGTACTTC
TRBJ1-1	TRBV5-6	NA	NA	CASRSTRQAQLTEAFF	TGTGCCAGCAGGTCAACCCGACAGGCCCAACTCACTGAAGCTTTCTTT
TRBJ1-2	TRBV6-5	TRBD1	NA	CASSEGAGYTF	TGTGCCAGCAGTGAGGGGGCCGGCTACACCTTC
TRBJ2-3	TRBV6-5	NA	NA	CASSYRLASSTDTQYF	TGTGCCAGCAGTTATCGGCTAGCGTCTAGCACAGATACGCAGTATTTT
TRBJ2-7	TRBV5-1	NA	NA	CASSLVETYEQYF	TGCGCCAGCAGCTTGGTGGAGACCTACGAGCAGTACTTC
TRBJ1-5	TRBV19	NA	NA	CASSIVAGVGQPQHF	TGTGCCAGTAGTATAGTAGCAGGGGTTGGTCAGCCCCAGCATTTT
TRBJ2-3	TRBV7-9	TRBD2	NA	CASSLAGTSGINTDTQYF	TGTGCCAGCAGCTTGGCCGGGACTAGCGGCATTAACACAGATACGCAGTATTTT
TRBJ1-6	TRBV6-5	NA	NA	CASSYSGSSYNSPLHF	TGTGCCAGCAGTTACTCGGGGAGCTCCTATAATTCACCCCTCCACTTT
TRBJ2-1	TRBV28	NA	NA	CASKGEYYNEQFF	TGTGCCAGCAAAGGGGAATACTACAATGAGCAGTTCTTC
TRBJ2-7	TRBV6-5	NA	NA	CATDRPSYEQYF	TGTGCCACGGACAGACCCTCCTACGAGCAGTACTTC
TRBJ1-1	TRBV14	NA	NA	CASSQVRGGTEAFF	TGTGCCAGCAGCCAAGTACGGGGGGGCACTGAAGCTTTCTTT
TRBJ2-7	TRBV18	TRBD1	NA	CASFNRDRAPYEQYF	TGTGCCAGCTTCAACCGGGACAGAGCCCCCTACGAGCAGTACTTC
TRBJ2-2	TRBV4-1	TRBD2	NA	CASSQGLAGTGELFF	TGCGCCAGCAGCCAAGGACTAGCGGGGACCGGGGAGCTGTTTTTT
TRBJ1-2	TRBV19	NA	NA	CASSLTAMQGYTF	TGTGCCAGTAGTCTGACAGCAATGCAGGGCTACACCTTC
TRBJ1-2	TRBV29-1	TRBD1	NA	CSVEEMTGAVIYGYTF	TGCAGCGTCGAAGAGATGACAGGGGCGGTCATCTATGGCTACACCTTC
TRBJ1-1	TRBV7-2	NA	NA	CASSFQRNTEAFF	TGTGCCAGCAGCTTTCAGCGGAACACTGAAGCTTTCTTT
TRBJ2-7	TRBV11-2	TRBD2	NA	CASSLGLAGYEQYF	TGTGCCAGCAGCTTAGGACTAGCGGGTTACGAGCAGTACTTC
TRBJ1-2	TRBV25-1	NA	NA	CASSELGLGVKRGYTF	TGTGCCAGCAGTGAATTGGGGCTAGGGGTGAAGCGTGGCTACACCTTC
TRBJ1-2	TRBV29-1	NA	NA	CSVEDGGAGGYTF	TGCAGCGTTGAAGATGGGGGGGCGGGTGGCTACACCTTC
TRBJ1-2	TRBV6-6	NA	NA	CASSLSASYGYTF	TGTGCCAGCAGTTTATCCGCCAGCTATGGCTACACCTTC
TRBJ2-7	TRBV29-1	NA	NA	CSVESGQGIEYF	TGCAGCGTTGAGTCAGGCCAGGGAATTGAGTACTTC
TRBJ2-7	TRBV14	NA	NA	CASSRSGREQYF	TGTGCCAGCAGCCGGTCAGGGCGCGAGCAGTACTTC
TRBJ1-2	TRBV29-1	NA	NA	CSVEYAASYGYTF	TGCAGCGTTGAATATGCAGCGAGCTATGGCTACACCTTC
TRBJ1-2	TRBV29-1	NA	NA	CSVAGGYGYTF	TGCAGCGTTGCAGGAGGGTATGGCTACACCTTC
TRBJ2-3	TRBV10-3	TRBD2	NA	CAISVPTSGSPDTQYF	TGTGCCATCAGTGTCCCGACTAGCGGGAGTCCGGATACGCAGTATTTT
TRBJ2-7	TRBV5-1	TRBD2	NA	CASSPLTLRERDYEQYF	TGCGCCAGCAGCCCCCTTACCTTGCGGGAGAGGGACTACGAGCAGTACTTC
TRBJ2-2	TRBV5-1	NA	NA	CASSLWLSARAGELFF	TGCGCCAGCAGCTTGTGGCTCAGCGCGAGAGCCGGGGAGCTGTTTTTT
TRBJ2-1	TRBV6-5	NA	NA	CASSYSAATYNEQFF	TGTGCCAGCAGTTACTCGGCGGCAACATACAATGAGCAGTTCTTC
TRBJ2-7	TRBV30	NA	NA	CAGSVMAGVIYEQYF	TGTGCCGGGAGTGTAATGGCAGGGGTGATCTACGAGCAGTACTTC
TRBJ2-1	TRBV30	TRBD1	NA	CAWSVQQGVRDEQFF	TGTGCCTGGAGTGTCCAACAGGGGGTTAGGGATGAGCAGTTCTTC
TRBJ2-2	TRBV19	NA	NA	CASSIDRDTGELFF	TGTGCCAGTAGTATCGACAGAGACACCGGGGAGCTGTTTTTT
TRBJ1-4	TRBV7-8	TRBD1	NA	CASSLEGQPNEKLFF	TGTGCCAGCAGCTTAGAGGGACAGCCGAATGAAAAACTGTTTTTT
TRBJ1-2	TRBV4-2	NA	NA	CASSQEMQANYGYTF	TGTGCCAGCAGCCAAGAAATGCAGGCCAACTATGGCTACACCTTC
TRBJ2-1	TRBV5-1	NA	NA	CASSFSEWNEQFF	TGCGCCAGCAGCTTCTCGGAGTGGAATGAGCAGTTCTTC
TRBJ1-1	TRBV30	NA	NA	CAWSVLPTGLNTEAFF	TGTGCCTGGAGTGTACTCCCGACAGGACTGAACACTGAAGCTTTCTTT
TRBJ2-3	TRBV15	TRBD2	NA	CATSRDLAGGVRTDTQYF	TGTGCCACCAGCAGAGATCTAGCGGGAGGGGTAAGAACAGATACGCAGTATTTT
TRBJ2-7	TRBV5-1	NA	NA	CASRPLTSPPYEQYF	TGCGCCAGCAGGCCCCTGACTAGTCCTCCCTACGAGCAGTACTTC
TRBJ1-1	TRBV15	NA	NA	CATSRADTEAFF	TGTGCCACCAGCAGAGCCGACACTGAAGCTTTCTTT
TRBJ2-1	TRBV9	TRBD2	NA	CASSVVAGGLPHEQFF	TGTGCCAGCAGCGTAGTGGCGGGGGGCCTACCTCATGAGCAGTTCTTC
TRBJ2-6	TRBV10-3	NA	NA	CATCELGANVLTF	TGTGCCACCTGTGAACTCGGGGCCAACGTCCTGACTTTC
TRBJ2-5	TRBV7-9	NA	NA	CASSFPGETQYF	TGTGCCAGCAGCTTTCCCGGAGAAACCCAGTACTTC
TRBJ2-7	TRBV6-1	NA	NA	CASSERGYEQYF	TGTGCCAGCAGCGAAAGGGGCTACGAGCAGTACTTC
TRBJ2-7	TRBV6-5	NA	NA	CASSYQGAYEQYF	TGTGCCAGCAGTTACCAGGGTGCCTACGAGCAGTACTTC
TRBJ2-7	TRBV18	NA	NA	CASSPSRAYEQYF	TGTGCCAGCTCACCATCCAGGGCCTACGAGCAGTACTTC
TRBJ2-2	TRBV4-2	TRBD2	NA	CASSQEGGRGTGELFF	TGTGCCAGCAGCCAAGAGGGCGGGAGGGGAACCGGGGAGCTGTTTTTT
TRBJ2-1	TRBV6-5	NA	NA	CASSYSRNSYNEQFF	TGTGCCAGCAGTTACTCGAGGAACTCCTACAATGAGCAGTTCTTC
TRBJ2-1	TRBV10-2	NA	NA	CASSEHSKVDNEQFF	TGCGCCAGCAGTGAACACAGTAAAGTAGACAATGAGCAGTTCTTC
TRBJ1-2	TRBV30	TRBD1	NA	CAWSTGGPFGYGYTF	TGTGCCTGGAGTACAGGGGGCCCTTTTGGCTATGGCTACACCTTC
TRBJ2-5	TRBV19	NA	NA	CASSRGAGLQETQYF	TGTGCCAGTAGTAGGGGCGCGGGACTCCAAGAGACCCAGTACTTC
TRBJ1-5	TRBV6-1	NA	NA	CASSEAAGRGNQPQHF	TGTGCCAGCAGTGAAGCGGCGGGGCGCGGCAATCAGCCCCAGCATTTT
TRBJ1-2	TRBV5-1	NA	NA	CASSLHRVDGYTF	TGCGCCAGCAGCCTGCACAGGGTTGATGGCTACACCTTC
TRBJ2-3	TRBV5-1	NA	NA	CASSLAVSVTDTQYF	TGCGCCAGCAGCTTGGCCGTCTCTGTGACAGATACGCAGTATTTT
TRBJ2-1	TRBV6-4	NA	large	CASSDSAGSYNEQFF	TGTGCCAGCAGTGACTCAGCGGGCTCCTACAATGAGCAGTTCTTC
TRBJ2-1	TRBV5-1	TRBD2	NA	CASSPGLAGAFVNEQFF	TGCGCCAGCAGCCCGGGACTAGCGGGAGCTTTCGTGAATGAGCAGTTCTTC
TRBJ2-2	TRBV25-1	NA	NA	CASSQQGGTGELFF	TGTGCCAGCAGTCAACAGGGCGGCACCGGGGAGCTGTTTTTT
TRBJ2-6	TRBV9	NA	NA	CASSAFFGANVLTF	TGTGCCAGCAGCGCCTTCTTCGGGGCCAACGTCCTGACTTTC
TRBJ1-6	TRBV14	TRBD1	NA	CASSDRGSGSPLHF	TGTGCCAGCAGCGACAGGGGCTCGGGTTCACCCCTCCACTTT
TRBJ2-2	TRBV19	NA	NA	CASSIVSTGDGELFF	TGTGCCAGTAGTATCGTCTCGACAGGTGACGGGGAGCTGTTTTTT
TRBJ1-2	TRBV4-1	NA	NA	CASSYDRSYGYTF	TGCGCCAGCAGCTATGACAGGTCCTATGGCTACACCTTC
TRBJ1-1	TRBV9	NA	NA	CASSVGGPNTEAFF	TGTGCCAGCAGCGTGGGGGGACCGAACACTGAAGCTTTCTTT